This TCR beta chain was captured by sequencing in a study of PD-L1 blockade in urothelial cancer (dated by TCRdb to about 2017). Broadly, across the study: Therapy was started in the mid-2010s for all patients, and atezolizumab 1,200 mg was administered intravenously every 3 weeks. About 90% of the 29 patients were identified as males with urothelial cancer of bladder origin, and a prior smoking history was reported by 18 of 29 patients. Patients had an ECOG performance status of 0 or 1 and had received between 0 and 3 prior chemotherapy regimens. Blood samples were analyzed 3 weeks after the start of treatment (second dose) and 6 weeks after the start of treatment. Blood samples gave a median of 141,255 T cells and tens of thousands of unique TCRs, with a median clonality of 0.080. Somatic, immune and clinical correlates of response to PD-L1 blockade with atezolizumab in urothelial cancer were the focus of an exploratory multi-omic analysis. TCR sequencing covered pretreatment tumor samples and matched, serially collected peripheral blood taken before and after atezolizumab treatment. Durable clinical benefit meant progression-free survival longer than 6 months, and TCR features were also tested against progression-free and overall survival. In the same patients who had TCR sequencing, pretreatment tumors also underwent whole exome sequencing and RNA sequencing. Durable clinical benefit was achieved by nine patients and was not achieved by 20 patients. Some 30 patients had pretreatment blood TCR-seq, roughly 25 had at least one posttreatment blood collection, and roughly 25 had tumor TCR-seq.

Trimming takes 3 bases off V and 2 bases off J; junction bases not matched to a gene: 1. From its cysteine to its phenylalanine, the CDR3 spans 14 amino acids. Only CDR3 DNA is held: 42 bases, read in frame from base 1. CDR1 and CDR2, per the germline V gene, are MGHDK and SYGVNS. The cohort comprised approximately 30 patients with locally advanced or metastatic urothelial carcinoma treated at Memorial Sloan Kettering on a trial protocol. Peripheral blood mononuclear cells were collected from each patient pretreatment and during treatment, giving between 1 and 8 total time points per patient. The Qiagen DNeasy Blood extraction kit was used to purify genomic DNA from total PBMCs and tumor samples. Collected pretreatment and during treatment, PBMCs were isolated and stored as previously described. This clone appeared a few times. Its specific antigen is unknown. No base qualities exist here, and no much larger clone lies one base off it.

To estimate absolute template abundance from read counts, synthetic TCR analog templates were spiked into each PCR. TCRbeta CDR3 regions were amplified from genomic DNA with bias-controlled V and J gene primers using the immunoSEQ assay. Sequencing of rearranged TCRbeta segments was performed at approximately 20X coverage. Per the original workflow: Sequencing errors were corrected by clustering, and CDR3s were annotated against IMGT so that V, D and J genes could be assigned. Downstream analyses used only productive TCRbeta rearrangements and left out out-of-frame or stop-codon sequences. To compute clonality, Shannon entropy was normalized by the log of the number of unique productive sequences and then subtracted from one. Fisher's exact test with Benjamini-Hochberg correction, using a cutoff of adjusted p below 0.01, was how clones that differed between time points or between blood and tumor were identified. Not all clones reach the TCRdb copy of this immuneACCESS table, which keeps in-frame sequences only. Checked studies attribute under half of the gap to unresolved V genes and leave the rest unexplained. Clone size and V and J calls were adopted from that table, with D and trimming inferred from the DNA. This sample gives roughly 50,000 clones in total; approximately 80% of them show up just once. The biggest ten clones account for approximately 3.6% of the sample.

Beyond this particular receptor, the publication reports: Among patients with durable benefit, tumor-associated TCR clones showed greater expansion in peripheral blood 3 weeks after treatment started (n ≈ 20, p = 0.022). Improved progression-free and overall survival was found to be associated with pretreatment peripheral blood TCR clonality below the median. Because of the small sample size (n ≈ 31) and the many exploratory analyses performed, the results are intended to be regarded as hypothesis-generating.

The sequence joins TRBV25-1 to TRBJ2-5; the central 9 bases match TRBD2. The receptor was derived from an older man with urothelial cancer. The input for sequencing was PBMCs, taken around atezolizumab (anti-PD-L1) treatment. The DNA sequence is as follows: TGTGCCAGCAGTGAGGCGGGAGGGCAAGAGACCCAGTACTTC. Its coded protein is CASSEAGGQETQYF.